The 19 T cell receptor beta chains below all came from one sample that was sequenced in a study of T cell responses to AZD1222 COVID-19 vaccine. The protocol was immunoSEQ multiplex PCR, while the TCRdb copy is restricted to in-frame clones and leaves out a portion. The data hold 170,000 or so clones, with about nine tenths observed a single time. The sample here was peripheral blood, taken on day 0 of AZD1222 vaccination. Receptors originate from an adult in good health.

The chain combines TRBV3-1 (or the pseudogene TRBV3-2) with TRBJ2-1, with D unresolved. Germline loops: CDR1 LGHDT, CDR2 YNNKEL (reference sequence). CDR3 length equals 17 residues. Trimming took 4 bases from V and 4 from J, leaving 20 bases between them. The CDR3 reads CASSPKSAETTYNEQFF. CDR3 nucleotides: TGTGCCAGCAGCCCAAAGTCGGCAGAGACAACTTACAATGAGCAGTTCTTC.

Here the CDR3 DNA reads TGTGCCAGCAGCCAAAACACAGGGGGCGCTGATGGGGCCAACGTCCTGACTTTC. It translates to CASSQNTGGADGANVLTF. The rearrangement joins TRBV3-1 (or the pseudogene TRBV3-2) to TRBJ2-6, with 9 nucleotides matching TRBD1. The junction had 8 bases not matched to a gene; V was cut back by 2 bases and J by 3 bases. The V gene's germline CDR1 is LGHDT and CDR2 YNNKEL (reference sequence). This CDR3 contains 18 residues.

This chain links TRBV3-1 (or the pseudogene TRBV3-2) with TRBJ1-1, with 10 bases matching TRBD1. Germline V lookup: CDR1 LGHDT, CDR2 YNNKEL (reference sequence). The length of the CDR3 is 17 residues. J lost 11 bases, V lost 1 base, and 16 bases had no gene match. This CDR3 reads CASSQVGTGATFTGAFF. CDR3 DNA sequence: TGTGCCAGCAGCCAAGTCGGGACAGGGGCTACCTTTACGGGGGCTTTCTTT.

This clone was observed once. This chain joins TRBV9 and TRBJ2-3, with D uncertain. The V end was cut by 0 bases, the J end by 1 base, with 12 bases between. The CDR3 sequence is 16 residues long. The germline V gene encodes CDR1 SGDLS and CDR2 YYNGEE. The chain's CDR3 is CASSVDNSLGTDTQYF. CDR3 sequence (DNA): TGTGCCAGCAGCGTAGATAACTCCCTGGGCACAGATACGCAGTATTTT. The full variable domain, its missing parts supplied by reference TRBV9 and TRBJ2-3, is DSGVTQTPKHLITATGQRVTLRCSPRSGDLSVYWYQQSLDQGLQFLIQYYNGEERAKGNILERFSAQQFPDLHSELNLSSLELGDSALYFCASSVDNSLGTDTQYFGPGTRLTVL.

This sequence joins TRBV4-1 and TRBJ1-5, with TRBD1 identical over 10 bases. The CDR3 is made up of 14 amino acids. V trimming: 9 bases; J trimming: 4 bases; junction bases outside the gene matches: 6. Germline V CDR1 and CDR2: MGHRA, YSYEKL. CDR3 nucleotides: TGCGCCAGTAAGGGACAGGGGAAGAATCAGCCCCAGCATTTT. Its protein is CASKGQGKNQPQHF.

This chain uses TRBV5-4 with TRBJ2-3; TRBD2 agrees at 8 bases. The CDR3 extends over 18 amino acids. The germline V gene has CDR1 SGHNT and CDR2 YYREEE (reference sequence). V shed 1 base and J 0 bases; nucleotides not matched to a gene: 10. CDR3 region: CASSLIGTRLSSTDTQYF. CDR3 sequence (DNA): TGTGCCAGCAGCTTGATTGGGACTAGACTTTCTAGCACAGATACGCAGTATTTT.

J is TRBJ1-1 and V is TRBV6-5, with D maybe TRBD1 (6 bases). This CDR3 is 11 amino acids long. Germline CDR1 reads MNHEY; CDR2 reads SVGAGI. Trimming stripped 10 bases from V and 4 bases from J, with 10 bases between. The CDR3 is CATTGTTEAFF. The CDR3 DNA is TGTGCCACCACAGGGACCACTGAAGCTTTCTTT.

In nucleotides, the CDR3 is TGTGCCACCAGCTCGGGGGGGCAAGAGACCCAGTACTTC. This gives the protein CATSSGGQETQYF. The genes are TRBV24-1 and TRBJ2-5; TRBD2 aligns across 8 bases. Germline values: CDR1 KGHDR, CDR2 SFDVKD. The V segment lost 7 bases and the J segment 2 bases; nucleotides outside the gene matches: 2. The CDR3 runs 13 residues.

V gene TRBV21-1 combines with J gene TRBJ1-1; the D call in the table, TRBD1, was not verified against the DNA. TRBV21-1 constitutes a pseudogene. There are 9 residues in the CDR3. The CDR3 bases are TGTGCCAGCAGCGATGACAGATACTTT. It translates to CASSDDRYF.

The V call is TRBV7-6, the J call TRBJ1-5, with 10 bases that match TRBD1. The ends lost 1 base at V and 0 bases at J; junction bases unmatched: 3. CDR1 and CDR2 (germline): SGHVS, FNYEAQ. This CDR3 contains 17 residues. CDR3 protein: CASSLGGTGASNQPQHF. The CDR3 DNA sequence: TGTGCCAGCAGCTTAGGAGGGACAGGGGCTAGCAATCAGCCCCAGCATTTT.

This clone appeared a single time. The chain is built from TRBV21-1 and TRBJ2-5. TRBV21-1 is described as a pseudogene. CDR3 size: 18 residues. The DNA for the CDR3 is TGTGCCAGCAGCAAAGCGGACCGAATGAAAGCATACCAAGAGACCCAGTACTTC. Residues: CASSKADRMKAYQETQYF.

V and J are TRBV27 and TRBJ2-2, with D possibly matching TRBD1 (5 bases). There are 14 residues in the CDR3. V gave up 2 bases and J gave up 1 base, with 5 bases separating them. Germline V gene sequence: CDR1 MNHEY, CDR2 SMNVEV (reference sequence). Written as DNA, the CDR3 is TGTGCCAGCAGTTTACAGGGGAACACCGGGGAGCTGTTTTTT. Amino acid sequence: CASSLQGNTGELFF.

This clone has more than one count but fewer than ten. Other DNA sequences in this sample translate to the same CDR3. The chain employs TRBV9 and TRBJ2-5, with 12 bases matching TRBD2. The CDR3 has 16 residues. Per the germline V gene, CDR1 is SGDLS and CDR2 is YYNGEE. The V and J ends lost 0 bases and 3 bases, in that order; junction bases with no gene match: 3. The CDR3 nucleotides read TGTGCCAGCAGCGTAGGGCCTAGCGGGGGGGAAGAGACCCAGTACTTC. It is translated as CASSVGPSGGEETQYF.

V is TRBV5-4 and J is TRBJ1-6, with a weak D call TRBD1 (6 bases). Germline V gives CDR1 SGHNT, CDR2 YYREEE (reference sequence). CDR3 length equals 15 residues. The V end was cut by 4 bases, the J end by 13 bases, with 21 bases between. CDR3 coding DNA: TGTGCCAGCAGCCCCGACCCGGGACATCTCTCCCCCCTCCACTTT. Its translation is CASSPDPGHLSPLHF.

V is TRBV29-1 and J is TRBJ1-1; 10 bases map to TRBD1. Germline loops: CDR1 SQVTM, CDR2 ANQGSEA. Trimming cost V 6 bases and J 4 bases; bases outside gene matches: 5. The CDR3 is 13 amino acids. The CDR3, as DNA: TGCAGCGTGGAGGGGACAGGGGTCACTGAAGCTTTCTTT. Translation: CSVEGTGVTEAFF.

The chain couples TRBV18 to TRBJ2-5; D is uncertain. CDR1 and CDR2 (germline): KGHSH, LQKENI. CDR3 length equals 13 residues. Between the trimmed V and J ends, which lost 0 bases and 5 bases, there was a span of 7 bases. CDR3 sequence reads: CASSPPIRETQYF. The CDR3 DNA sequence: TGTGCCAGCTCACCACCGATAAGGGAGACCCAGTACTTC.

This chain links TRBV4-2 with TRBJ2-1; 9 positions agree with TRBD1. Germline V gene lookup returns CDR1 LGHNA and CDR2 YNFKEQ. The ends lost 1 base at V and 5 bases at J; junction bases unmatched: 6. The CDR3 is 16 amino acids. DNA of the CDR3: TGTGCCAGCAGCCAAGGTGGGACAGGGTTTCACAATGAGCAGTTCTTC. Translating it yields CASSQGGTGFHNEQFF.

The rearrangement uses TRBV15 and TRBJ1-2; D not resolved. CDR3 length equals 12 residues. Germline CDR1 and CDR2: LNHNV and YYDKDF (reference sequence). Trimming left V 6 bases short and J 8 bases short, with 13 bases between. CDR3 amino acids: CATRGWAGGYTF. The CDR3 coding sequence is TGTGCCACCAGGGGCTGGGCCGGCGGCTACACCTTC. The full variable domain, its missing parts supplied by reference TRBV15 and TRBJ1-2, is DAMVIQNPRYQVTQFGKPVTLSCSQTLNHNVMYWYQQKSSQAPKLLFHYYDKDFNNEADTPDNFQSRRPNTSFCFLDIRSPGLGDTAMYLCATRGWAGGYTFGSGTRLTVV.

This rearrangement joins TRBV11-3 to TRBJ2-1; 11 positions agree with TRBD2. CDR1 is SGHNT, CDR2 YENEEA, per germline. The V gene end was trimmed by 5 bases and the J gene end by 5 bases; junction bases not matched to a gene: 5. The CDR3 is 15 residues long. The CDR3, as DNA: TGTGCCAGCAGCCTTCTAGCGGGGGGACACAATGAGCAGTTCTTC. This encodes CASSLLAGGHNEQFF.